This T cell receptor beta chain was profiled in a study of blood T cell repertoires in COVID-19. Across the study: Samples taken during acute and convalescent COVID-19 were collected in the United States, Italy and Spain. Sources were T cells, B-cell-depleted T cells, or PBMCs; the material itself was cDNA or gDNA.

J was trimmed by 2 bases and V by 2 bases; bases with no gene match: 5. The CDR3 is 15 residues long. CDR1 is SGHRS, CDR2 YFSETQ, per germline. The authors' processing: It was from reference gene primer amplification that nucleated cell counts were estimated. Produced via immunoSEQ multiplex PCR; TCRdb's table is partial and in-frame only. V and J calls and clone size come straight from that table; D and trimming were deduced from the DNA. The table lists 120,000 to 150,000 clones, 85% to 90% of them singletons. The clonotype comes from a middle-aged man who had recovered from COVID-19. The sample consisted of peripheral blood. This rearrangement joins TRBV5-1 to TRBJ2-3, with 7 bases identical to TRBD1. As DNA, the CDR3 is TGCGCCAGCAGCTTTTCAGGGGGAACCACAGATACGCAGTATTTT. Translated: CASSFSGGTTDTQYF.